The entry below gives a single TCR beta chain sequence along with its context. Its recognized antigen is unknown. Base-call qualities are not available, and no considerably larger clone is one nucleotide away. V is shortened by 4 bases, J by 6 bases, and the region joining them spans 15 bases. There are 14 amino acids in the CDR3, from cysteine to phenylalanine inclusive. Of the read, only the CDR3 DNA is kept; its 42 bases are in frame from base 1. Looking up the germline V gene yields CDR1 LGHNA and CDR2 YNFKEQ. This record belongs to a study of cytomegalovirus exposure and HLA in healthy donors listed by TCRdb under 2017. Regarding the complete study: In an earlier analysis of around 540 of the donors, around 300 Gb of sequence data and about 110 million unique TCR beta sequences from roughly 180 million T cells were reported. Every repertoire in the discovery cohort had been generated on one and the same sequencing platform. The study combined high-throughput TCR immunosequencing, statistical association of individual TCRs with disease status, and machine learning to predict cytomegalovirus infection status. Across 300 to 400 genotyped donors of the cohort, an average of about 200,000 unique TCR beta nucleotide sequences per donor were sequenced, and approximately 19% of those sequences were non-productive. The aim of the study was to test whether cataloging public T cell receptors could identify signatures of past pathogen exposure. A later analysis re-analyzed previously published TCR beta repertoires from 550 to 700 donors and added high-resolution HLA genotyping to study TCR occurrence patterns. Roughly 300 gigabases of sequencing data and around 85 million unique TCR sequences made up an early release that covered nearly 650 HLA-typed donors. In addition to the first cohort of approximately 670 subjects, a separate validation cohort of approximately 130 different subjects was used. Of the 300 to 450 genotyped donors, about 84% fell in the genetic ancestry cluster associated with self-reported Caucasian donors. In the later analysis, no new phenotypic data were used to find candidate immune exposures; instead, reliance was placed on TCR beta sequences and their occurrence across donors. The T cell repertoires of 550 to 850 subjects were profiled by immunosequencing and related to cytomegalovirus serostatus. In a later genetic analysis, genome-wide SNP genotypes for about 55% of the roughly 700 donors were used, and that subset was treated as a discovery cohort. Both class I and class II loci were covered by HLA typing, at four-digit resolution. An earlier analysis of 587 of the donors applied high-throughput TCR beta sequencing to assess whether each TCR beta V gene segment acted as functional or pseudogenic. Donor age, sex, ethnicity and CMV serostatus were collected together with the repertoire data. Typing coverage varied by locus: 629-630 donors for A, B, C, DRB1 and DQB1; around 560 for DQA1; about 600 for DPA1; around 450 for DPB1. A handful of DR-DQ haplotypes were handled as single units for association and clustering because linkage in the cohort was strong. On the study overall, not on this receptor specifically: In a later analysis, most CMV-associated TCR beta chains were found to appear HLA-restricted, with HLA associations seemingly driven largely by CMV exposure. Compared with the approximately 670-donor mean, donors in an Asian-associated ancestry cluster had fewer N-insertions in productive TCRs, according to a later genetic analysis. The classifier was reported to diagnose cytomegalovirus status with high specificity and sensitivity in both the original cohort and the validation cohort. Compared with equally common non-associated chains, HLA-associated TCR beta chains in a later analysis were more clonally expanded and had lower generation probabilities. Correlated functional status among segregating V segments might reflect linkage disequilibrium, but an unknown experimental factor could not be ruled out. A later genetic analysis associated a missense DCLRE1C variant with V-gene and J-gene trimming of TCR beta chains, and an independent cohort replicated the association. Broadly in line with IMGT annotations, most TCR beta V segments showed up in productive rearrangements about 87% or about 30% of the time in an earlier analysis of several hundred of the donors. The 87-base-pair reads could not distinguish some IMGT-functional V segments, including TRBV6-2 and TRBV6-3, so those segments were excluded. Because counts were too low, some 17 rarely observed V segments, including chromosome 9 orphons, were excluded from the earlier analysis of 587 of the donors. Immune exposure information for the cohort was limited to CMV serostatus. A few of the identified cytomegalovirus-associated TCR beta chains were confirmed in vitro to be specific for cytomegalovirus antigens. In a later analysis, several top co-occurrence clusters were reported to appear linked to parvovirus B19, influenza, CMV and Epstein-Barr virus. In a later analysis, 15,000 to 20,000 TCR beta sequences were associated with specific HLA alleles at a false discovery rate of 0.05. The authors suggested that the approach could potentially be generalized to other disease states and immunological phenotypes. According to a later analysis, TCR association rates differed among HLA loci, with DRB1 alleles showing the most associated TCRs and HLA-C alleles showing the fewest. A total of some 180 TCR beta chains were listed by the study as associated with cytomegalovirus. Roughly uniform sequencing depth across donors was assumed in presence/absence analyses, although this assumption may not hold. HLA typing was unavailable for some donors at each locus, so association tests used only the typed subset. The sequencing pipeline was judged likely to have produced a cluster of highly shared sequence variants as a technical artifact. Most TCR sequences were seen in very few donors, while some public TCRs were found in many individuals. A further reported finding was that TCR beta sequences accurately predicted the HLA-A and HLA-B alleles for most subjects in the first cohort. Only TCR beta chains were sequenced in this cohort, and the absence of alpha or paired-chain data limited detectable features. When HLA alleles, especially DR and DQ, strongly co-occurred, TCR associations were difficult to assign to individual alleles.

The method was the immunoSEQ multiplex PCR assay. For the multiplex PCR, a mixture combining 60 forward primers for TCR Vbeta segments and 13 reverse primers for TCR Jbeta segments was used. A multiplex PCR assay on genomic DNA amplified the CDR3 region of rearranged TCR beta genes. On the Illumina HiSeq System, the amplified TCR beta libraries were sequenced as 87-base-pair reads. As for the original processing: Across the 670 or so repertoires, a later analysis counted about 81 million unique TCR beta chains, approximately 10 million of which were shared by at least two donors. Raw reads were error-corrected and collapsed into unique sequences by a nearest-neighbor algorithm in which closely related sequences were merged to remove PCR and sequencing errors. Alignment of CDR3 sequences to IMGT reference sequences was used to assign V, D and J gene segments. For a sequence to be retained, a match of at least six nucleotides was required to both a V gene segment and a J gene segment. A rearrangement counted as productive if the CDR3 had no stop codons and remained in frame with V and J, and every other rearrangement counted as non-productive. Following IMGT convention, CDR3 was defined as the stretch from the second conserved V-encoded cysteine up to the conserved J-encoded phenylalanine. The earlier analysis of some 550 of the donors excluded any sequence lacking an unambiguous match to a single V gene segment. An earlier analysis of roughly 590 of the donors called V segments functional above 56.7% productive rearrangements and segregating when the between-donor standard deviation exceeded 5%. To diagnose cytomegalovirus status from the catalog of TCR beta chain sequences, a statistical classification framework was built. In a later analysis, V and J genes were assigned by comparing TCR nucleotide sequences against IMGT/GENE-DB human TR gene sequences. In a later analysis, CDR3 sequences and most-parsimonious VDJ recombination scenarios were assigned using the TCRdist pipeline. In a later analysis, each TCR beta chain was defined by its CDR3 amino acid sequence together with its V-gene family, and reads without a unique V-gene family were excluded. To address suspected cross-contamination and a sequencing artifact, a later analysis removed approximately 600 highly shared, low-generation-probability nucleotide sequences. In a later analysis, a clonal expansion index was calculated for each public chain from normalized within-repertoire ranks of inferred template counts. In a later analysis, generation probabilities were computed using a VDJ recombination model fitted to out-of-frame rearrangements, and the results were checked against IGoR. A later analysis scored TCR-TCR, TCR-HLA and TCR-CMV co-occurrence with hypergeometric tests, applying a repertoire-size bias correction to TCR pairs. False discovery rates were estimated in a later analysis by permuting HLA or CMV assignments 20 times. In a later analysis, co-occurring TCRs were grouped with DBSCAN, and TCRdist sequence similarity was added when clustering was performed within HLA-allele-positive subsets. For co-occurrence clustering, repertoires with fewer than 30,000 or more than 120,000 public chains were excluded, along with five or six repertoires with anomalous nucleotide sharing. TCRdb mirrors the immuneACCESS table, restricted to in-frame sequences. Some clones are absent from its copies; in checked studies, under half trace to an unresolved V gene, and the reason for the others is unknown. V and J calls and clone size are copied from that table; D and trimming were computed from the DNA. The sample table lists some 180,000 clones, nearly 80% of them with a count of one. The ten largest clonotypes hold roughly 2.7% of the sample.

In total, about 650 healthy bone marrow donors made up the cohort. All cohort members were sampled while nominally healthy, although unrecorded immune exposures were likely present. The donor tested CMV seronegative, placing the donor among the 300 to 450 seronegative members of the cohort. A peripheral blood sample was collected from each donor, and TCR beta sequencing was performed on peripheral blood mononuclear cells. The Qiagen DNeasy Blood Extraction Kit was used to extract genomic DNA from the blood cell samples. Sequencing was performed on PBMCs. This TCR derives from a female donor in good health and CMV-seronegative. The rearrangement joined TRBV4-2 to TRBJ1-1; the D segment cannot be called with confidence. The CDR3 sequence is CASSPDGGRAEAFF. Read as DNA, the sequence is TGTGCCAGCAGCCCCGATGGTGGGAGGGCTGAAGCTTTCTTT.